Below are 23 T cell receptor beta chains sequenced from a single sample in a study of blood T cell repertoires in COVID-19. Clones were sequenced by immunoSEQ multiplex PCR, and TCRdb holds only the in-frame ones, with some missing. The sample holds approximately 250,000 clones, over 80% seen once. The sample taken for sequencing was PBMCs or T cells enriched from blood (not recorded which). The origin of the receptors is a woman in her twenties or thirties with acute COVID-19.

The chain is built from TRBV10-3 and TRBJ2-1; 7 bases line up with TRBD2. This CDR3 comprises 15 residues. Germline V CDR1 and CDR2: ENHRY, SYGVKD. Germline trimming cut 4 bases from V and 1 base from J; bases unmatched to any gene: 4. In nucleotides, the CDR3 is TGTGCCATCAGTGGGCGGGAGTTATCCTACAATGAGCAGTTCTTC. Protein sequence: CAISGRELSYNEQFF.

The chain recombines TRBV5-8 with TRBJ2-1; a weak D match, TRBD2 (6 bases). This CDR3 spans 13 amino acids. CDR1 and CDR2 from the germline V gene are SGHTS and YDEGEE. The V and J ends lost 7 bases and 0 bases respectively, with 8 bases between them. This chain's CDR3 is CASRGSSYNEQFF. The CDR3 DNA sequence: TGTGCCAGCCGGGGGAGCTCCTACAATGAGCAGTTCTTC.

In this sample, this clone turned up a few times. The rearrangement links TRBV18 to TRBJ1-1; D gene unclear. CDR1 is KGHSH, CDR2 LQKENI, per germline. The CDR3 is 12 residues long. Trimming removed 3 bases at V and 7 bases at J, with 9 bases between. The CDR3 loop reads CASSPNTVEAFF. DNA for the CDR3: TGTGCCAGCTCACCTAATACAGTTGAAGCTTTCTTT.

This clone was seen once. This chain links TRBV28 with TRBJ2-2; TRBD2 agrees at 8 bases. In germline, CDR1 is MDHEN, CDR2 SYDVKM. J lost 6 bases, V lost 5 bases, and 5 bases had no gene match. This CDR3 has 14 residues. This CDR3 reads CASSRTSLAGELFF. In DNA form, the CDR3 reads TGTGCCAGCAGTCGGACTAGCCTCGCCGGGGAGCTGTTTTTT.

The J gene is TRBJ1-5, the V gene TRBV27; TRBD1 is a possible D gene (6 bases). Germline values: CDR1 MNHEY, CDR2 SMNVEV (reference sequence). Trimming cost V 2 bases and J 8 bases, with 19 bases left between them. The CDR3 length is 16 residues. The CDR3 bases are TGTGCCAGCAGTTTAGGAATCAGCAGGGGCATGGAGCCCCAGCATTTT. This sequence encodes CASSLGISRGMEPQHF.

V usage is TRBV11-2 and J usage is TRBJ2-3; tentative D call: TRBD2 (5 bases). The length of the CDR3 is 14 residues. Germline CDR1 reads SGHAT; CDR2 reads FQNNGV. The V gene lost 3 bases and the J gene lost 2 bases, with 9 bases spanning the gap. In DNA, the CDR3 is TGTGCCAGCAGCTTTGCGGAGGCCACAGATACGCAGTATTTT. Residues: CASSFAEATDTQYF.

The chain has TRBV19 and TRBJ1-1; 9 bases fit TRBD1. The CDR3 consists of 16 residues. The germline V gene encodes CDR1 LNHDA and CDR2 SQIVND (reference sequence). V was clipped by 6 bases and J by 4 bases; unmatched bases: 12. CDR3 in amino acids: CASRRNPGQGGTEAFF. CDR3 coding DNA: TGTGCCAGTAGGAGAAACCCGGGACAGGGAGGCACTGAAGCTTTCTTT.

This CDR3 reads CASSEYNSPSGELFF. The CDR3 bases are TGTGCCAGCAGTGAATATAATTCACCTAGCGGGGAGCTGTTTTTT. V usage is TRBV25-1 and J usage is TRBJ2-2, with D uncertain. The CDR3 has 15 amino acids. The germline V and J ends were trimmed by 0 bases and 7 bases, with 12 bases remaining between them. Germline CDR1 MGHDK, CDR2 SYGVNS.

The rearrangement uses TRBV7-9 and TRBJ2-1, with TRBD2 identical over 10 bases. V was clipped by 2 bases and J by 8 bases; unmatched bases: 9. The CDR3 has 16 amino acids. Germline V gene lookup returns CDR1 SEHNR and CDR2 FQNEAQ (reference sequence). CDR3 residues: CASSLIFLAGEDEQFF. The CDR3 nucleotides are TGTGCCAGCAGCTTAATTTTTCTAGCGGGAGAAGATGAGCAGTTCTTC.

J is TRBJ1-1 and V is TRBV5-1, with TRBD1 identical over 9 bases. This CDR3 region has 15 residues. J was trimmed by 1 base and V by 5 bases; bases with no gene match: 6. CDR1 SGHRS and CDR2 YFSETQ come from the germline V gene. This CDR3 is CASRLLQGANTEAFF. CDR3 DNA sequence: TGCGCCAGCAGACTACTACAGGGGGCGAACACTGAAGCTTTCTTT.

This chain joins TRBV2 and TRBJ2-5; 13 bases line up with TRBD2. Germline loops: CDR1 SNHLY, CDR2 FYNNEI. J was trimmed by 1 base and V by 8 bases; bases with no gene match: 4. The CDR3 contains 15 residues. The CDR3 loop is CASGTSGDFQETQYF. The DNA for the CDR3 is TGTGCCAGCGGGACTAGCGGGGATTTCCAAGAGACCCAGTACTTC.

The V gene is TRBV19, the J gene TRBJ2-4; 8 nucleotides agree with TRBD1. The V and J ends lost 3 bases and 5 bases, in that order; junction bases with no gene match: 6. This CDR3 is 15 amino acids long. Germline-derived CDR1 and CDR2 are LNHDA and SQIVND (reference sequence). CDR3 loop: CASSMGQAVENIQYF. The CDR3 DNA is TGTGCCAGTAGTATGGGACAGGCGGTCGAAAACATTCAGTACTTC.

The rearrangement uses TRBV27 and TRBJ1-2; D not resolved. V lost 2 bases and J 7 bases, leaving 17 bases between the germline ends. Germline assignment: CDR1 MNHEY and CDR2 SMNVEV (reference sequence). The CDR3 has 15 residues. The CDR3 sequence is CASSLSGSPWGGYTF. The DNA for the CDR3 is TGTGCCAGCAGTTTAAGCGGGTCCCCCTGGGGTGGCTACACCTTC.

This clone was counted a single time. The chain is built from TRBV5-1 and TRBJ2-5; possible D gene TRBD1, 6 bases. Germline V gives CDR1 SGHRS, CDR2 YFSETQ. The CDR3 contains 16 residues. Trimming removed 0 bases at V and 1 base at J, with 13 bases between. Here the CDR3 reads CASSLATGHIQETQYF. The CDR3 coding sequence is TGCGCCAGCAGCTTGGCTACGGGACACATCCAAGAGACCCAGTACTTC.

The chain is built from TRBV6-2 or TRBV6-3 and TRBJ2-3; TRBD1 agrees at 8 bases. The CDR3 loop spans 15 amino acids. Germline-derived CDR1 and CDR2 are MNHEY and SVGEGT. The junction had 3 bases not matched to a gene; V was cut back by 2 bases and J by 2 bases. CDR3 in DNA: TGTGCCAGCAGTTACGATCAGGGGGCCACAGATACGCAGTATTTT. Residues: CASSYDQGATDTQYF.

J is TRBJ1-4 and V is TRBV12-3 or TRBV12-4, with 7 bases matching TRBD1. The length of the CDR3 is 13 residues. V shed 5 bases, J shed 13 bases, and the junction held 10 bases outside the gene matches. CDR3 amino acids: CASSPQTGNGLFF. The CDR3 nucleotides read TGTGCCAGCAGTCCCCAGACAGGGAACGGACTGTTTTTT.

This clone was detected once. This sequence joins TRBV18 and TRBJ2-2; 10 bases fit TRBD2. Germline-derived CDR1 and CDR2 are KGHSH and LQKENI. V shed 3 bases, J shed 4 bases, and the junction held 5 bases outside the gene matches. The CDR3 covers 16 residues. The CDR3 nucleotides are TGTGCCAGCTCACCTACCAGCGGGAGGGGCACCGGGGAGCTGTTTTTT. Translating it yields CASSPTSGRGTGELFF.

This sequence joins TRBV6-4 and TRBJ2-1; 9 nucleotides agree with TRBD2. Germline V gives CDR1 MRHNA, CDR2 SNTAGT. The CDR3 spans 15 residues. The ends lost 8 bases at V and 1 base at J; junction bases unmatched: 6. This CDR3 is CASSSAGGSYNEQFF. The CDR3 bases are TGTGCCAGCTCGTCCGCGGGAGGGTCCTACAATGAGCAGTTCTTC.

By its share, this clone is medium-sized. J is TRBJ2-1 and V is TRBV6-4; 11 nucleotides line up with TRBD2. This CDR3 region has 15 residues. The V gene's germline CDR1 is MRHNA and CDR2 SNTAGT. V gave up 0 bases and J gave up 8 bases; unmatched junction bases: 3. CDR3 protein: CASSDSTSGSHEQFF. The CDR3 DNA follows: TGTGCCAGCAGTGACTCCACTAGCGGGAGTCATGAGCAGTTCTTC.

This clone was detected a few times. J is TRBJ2-7 and V is TRBV3-1 (or the pseudogene TRBV3-2); D call uncertain. CDR3 length: 14 residues. Germline V lookup: CDR1 LGHDT, CDR2 YNNKEL (reference sequence). Trimming removed 1 base from V and 3 bases from J, with 10 bases in between. The CDR3 here is CASSQAGRYYEQYF. The CDR3 coding sequence is TGTGCCAGCAGCCAAGCGGGTCGCTACTACGAGCAGTACTTC.

This chain links TRBV5-6 with TRBJ2-7, with D unresolved. V was cut by 0 bases and J by 7 bases, with 8 bases left in between. This CDR3 region has 12 residues. From germline, CDR1 is SGHDT and CDR2 YYEEEE. The CDR3 nucleotides are TGTGCCAGCAGCTTGGATGCGAGGGAGCAGTACTTC. It is translated as CASSLDAREQYF.

CDR3 residues: CASRGLASYEQYF. The CDR3 DNA sequence: TGTGCCAGCAGGGGACTAGCAAGCTACGAGCAGTACTTC. This sequence joins TRBV27 and TRBJ2-7; 9 bases are shared with TRBD2. Germline CDR1 MNHEY, CDR2 SMNVEV (reference sequence). The CDR3 is 13 amino acids. The ends lost 6 bases at V and 3 bases at J; junction bases unmatched: 3.

CDR3 coding DNA: TGTGCCAGCAGCCCGAAGACTAGCGGGCGCTCCTACGAGCAGTACTTC. Encoded protein: CASSPKTSGRSYEQYF. J is TRBJ2-7 and V is TRBV7-9; 10 bases match TRBD2. Germline-derived CDR1 and CDR2 are SEHNR and FQNEAQ (reference sequence). Trimming removed 5 bases from V and 0 bases from J; junction bases left unmatched: 7. This CDR3 comprises 16 residues.